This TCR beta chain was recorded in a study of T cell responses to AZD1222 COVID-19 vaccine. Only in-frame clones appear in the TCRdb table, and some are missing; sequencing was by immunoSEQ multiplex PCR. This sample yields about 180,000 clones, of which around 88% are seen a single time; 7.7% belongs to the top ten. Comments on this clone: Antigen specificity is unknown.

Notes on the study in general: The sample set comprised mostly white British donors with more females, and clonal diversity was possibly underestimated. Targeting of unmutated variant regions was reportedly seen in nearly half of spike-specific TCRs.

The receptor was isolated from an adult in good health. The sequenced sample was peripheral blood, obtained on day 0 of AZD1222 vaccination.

CDR3 sequence reads: CASSLTSATSTDTQYF. CDR3 coding DNA: TGCGCCAGCAGCCTCACCTCAGCGACTAGCACAGATACGCAGTATTTT. J is TRBJ2-3 and V is TRBV4-3; D is ambiguous. The germline V gene has CDR1 LGHNA and CDR2 YSLEER. Deletions cut 4 bases from V and 0 bases from J, with 14 bases between. This CDR3 comprises 16 residues.